This entry lists 3 T cell receptor beta chains sequenced from one sample in a study of cytomegalovirus exposure and HLA in healthy donors. Amplification used 60 Vbeta primers and 13 Jbeta primers. The table came from immunoSEQ multiplex PCR; TCRdb's copy has only in-frame clones and leaves some out. The sample has roughly 200,000 clones; roughly 73% are singletons. Sequences were obtained from PBMCs. Receptors were obtained from a woman under 40 in good health and CMV-seronegative.

The V call is TRBV6-1, the J call TRBJ2-5, with D possibly matching TRBD1 (6 bases). The DNA matches TRBJ2-7 better at its end, which makes the J call doubtful. The CDR3 length is 13 residues. Germline V gene sequence: CDR1 MNHNS, CDR2 SASEGT. The CDR3 sequence is CAVLTGFSYEQYF. The CDR3, as DNA: TGTGCCGTATTAACAGGGTTCTCCTACGAGCAGTACTTC.

The V call is TRBV6-4, the J call TRBJ1-2, with TRBD1 as a possible D gene (5 bases). CDR1 and CDR2 (germline): MRHNA, SNTAGT. V was trimmed by 0 bases and J by 6 bases, leaving 11 bases between them. CDR3 length equals 14 residues. CDR3 amino acids: CASSDSEGADGYTF. The DNA of the CDR3 is TGTGCCAGCAGTGACTCGGAAGGGGCCGATGGCTACACCTTC.

Regarding this clone: The sample has other DNA sequences that encode this CDR3 too. The rearrangement uses TRBV27 and TRBJ1-2; D remains unclear. This CDR3 spans 14 amino acids. Germline V CDR1 and CDR2: MNHEY, SMNVEV (reference sequence). Trimming shortened V by 3 bases and J by 4 bases, and 12 bases separated the two germline ends. The CDR3 is CASSLGRRGYGYTF. The CDR3 DNA sequence: TGTGCCAGCAGTTTGGGCAGACGGGGCTATGGCTACACCTTC.